A single sample is the source of the 2 T cell receptor beta chains below, sequenced in a study of neurological immune-mediated disorders. This sample's time point: longitudinal time-point 3. TCRdb independently ran MiXCR on the 5' RACE reads; one entry per CDR3 protein. The data contain 93,000 or so distinct CDR3 sequences, more than 10% of them singletons. Sequencing input: PBMCs. These receptors were obtained from a female donor with HTLV-1-associated myelopathy (HAM/TSP).

The V and J genes are TRBV5-8 and TRBJ1-5; possible D gene TRBD1, 6 bases. Trimming pared 4 bases from V and 7 bases from J, leaving 21 bases between. The CDR3 spans 16 residues. CDR1 SGHTS and CDR2 YDEGEE come from the germline V gene. The CDR3, as DNA: TGTGCCAGCAGCCCAGGAGGCAGGGGACCTGGACAGCCCCAGCATTTT. Amino acids: CASSPGGRGPGQPQHF.

This clonotype was seen many times. The V and J genes are TRBV29-1 and TRBJ1-2, with D perhaps TRBD1 (5 bases). CDR3 length: 12 residues. Trimming left V 6 bases short and J 4 bases short, with 12 bases between. Germline values: CDR1 SQVTM, CDR2 ANQGSEA. CDR3 sequence reads: CSVATGVYGYTF. The DNA for the CDR3 is TGCAGCGTGGCAACAGGCGTCTATGGCTACACCTTC.